The sequence of this TCR beta chain was determined in a study of T-cell reconstitution after alpha-beta-depleted transplantation in children. This clonotype was seen many times. The library targeted TCRbeta and was prepared with unique molecular identifiers. TCRdb reprocessed the PCR reads via MiXCR and lists one record per CDR3 protein. The sample holds about 610,000 distinct CDR3 sequences, about 11% seen once. This sequence originates from a human donor who donated a stem cell graft to a child with acute myeloid leukemia. The specimen was PBMCs from the stem cell graft donor, collected from the stem cell graft.

This CDR3 is CASSPTATDTQYF. The CDR3 region has the DNA TGTGCCAGCAGCCCCACGGCAACAGATACGCAGTATTTT. The rearrangement joins TRBV7-9 to TRBJ2-3; D not certain. Germline V gene sequence: CDR1 SEHNR, CDR2 FQNEAQ (reference sequence). V gave up 5 bases and J gave up 3 bases, with 9 bases separating them. The CDR3 runs to 13 residues.